The rows below give T cell receptor beta chains drawn from one sample of a study of T cells in Graves' hyperthyroidism and ophthalmopathy. Each CDR3 protein is one row after TCRdb ran MiXCR on the multiplex PCR reads. The sample records fewer than 450,000 distinct CDR3 sequences, around a sixth being singletons. Sequencing used blood. Every receptor here comes from a man aged 18 to 30 with Graves' ophthalmopathy. Each CDR3 is given with its conserved first and last residue. Fields, in order: D gene, V gene, clone size, J gene, CDR3 DNA, CDR3 protein. A D gene is named only where the DNA matches it firmly. Not every row has a clone size; where given, it reads once, few, many or a size class.

D: TRBD1
V: TRBV15
size: few
J: TRBJ1-1
DNA: TGTGCCACCAGCAGAAAGACAGGGAGGACTGAAGCTTTCTTT
CDR3: CATSRKTGRTEAFF

D: NA
V: TRBV5-6
size: many
J: TRBJ2-5
DNA: TGTGCCAGCAGCTTATGGGTCCAAGAGACCCAGTACTTC
CDR3: CASSLWVQETQYF

D: NA
V: TRBV2
size: many
J: TRBJ1-2
DNA: TGTGCCAGCAGTCAAGACGGGGTCTCTTACACCTTC
CDR3: CASSQDGVSYTF

D: NA
V: TRBV7-2
size: NA
J: TRBJ2-1
DNA: TGTGCCGGCAGCTTTTTAGCGGTAAGCTCCTACAATGAGCAGTTCTTC
CDR3: CAGSFLAVSSYNEQFF

D: NA
V: TRBV28
size: many
J: TRBJ1-2
DNA: TGTGCCAGCAGGGGACTGGGCTATGGCTACACCTTC
CDR3: CASRGLGYGYTF

D: NA
V: TRBV3-1
size: many
J: TRBJ2-5
DNA: TGTGCCAGCAGTCGTACAGGGTTGGAAACAGAGACCCAGTACTTC
CDR3: CASSRTGLETETQYF

D: NA
V: TRBV12-5
size: NA
J: TRBJ2-7
DNA: TGTGCTAGTGGTTTGGCTACAGATTTCTACGAGCAGTACTTC
CDR3: CASGLATDFYEQYF

D: NA
V: TRBV24-1
size: few
J: TRBJ2-1
DNA: TGTGCCACCAGTGACCACCCCAGGGAGGATGGTGAGCAGTTCTTC
CDR3: CATSDHPREDGEQFF

D: TRBD1
V: TRBV28
size: NA
J: TRBJ1-5
DNA: TGTGCCAGCAGTTCCCCGGGACAGGGGGCGATTCAGCCCCAGCATTTT
CDR3: CASSSPGQGAIQPQHF

D: NA
V: TRBV12-3/TRBV12-4
size: many
J: TRBJ1-5
DNA: TGTGCCAGCAGTTTCGTTTTCTTAGGGCAGCCCCAGCATTTT
CDR3: CASSFVFLGQPQHF

D: TRBD1
V: TRBV6-1
size: NA
J: TRBJ1-5
DNA: TGTGCCAGCAGTACCCGGGGAGGACGCGGGACAGGGTTATATCAGCCCCAGCATTTT
CDR3: CASSTRGGRGTGLYQPQHF

D: NA
V: TRBV14
size: many
J: TRBJ1-1
DNA: TGTGCCAACGATCGTTCCACTGAAGCTTTCTTT
CDR3: CANDRSTEAFF

D: TRBD2
V: TRBV20-1
size: NA
J: TRBJ2-3
DNA: TGCAGTGCTAGAGAGAGCGGGGGGGCCACAGATACGCAGTATTTT
CDR3: CSARESGGATDTQYF

D: NA
V: TRBV5-6
size: many
J: TRBJ2-1
DNA: TGTGCCAGCAGCTTGGGTGCTAGCGTCGATGAGCAGTTCTTC
CDR3: CASSLGASVDEQFF

D: TRBD1
V: TRBV11-2
size: once
J: TRBJ2-7
DNA: TGTGCCAGCAGCCCAAGGGGGCCCGAGCAGTACTTC
CDR3: CASSPRGPEQYF

D: TRBD1
V: TRBV5-1
size: many
J: TRBJ2-7
DNA: TGCGCCAGCAACCAGGCGGGACAGGGAGAAGAGCAGTACTTC
CDR3: CASNQAGQGEEQYF

D: TRBD1
V: TRBV3-1
size: NA
J: TRBJ2-3
DNA: TGTGCCAGCAGCCAAGCGGAGACAGGGTTAAAGGATACGCAGTATTTT
CDR3: CASSQAETGLKDTQYF

D: NA
V: TRBV5-1
size: NA
J: TRBJ1-2
DNA: TGCGCCAGCAGCTTGGCGGCGGGTGGCTACACCTTC
CDR3: CASSLAAGGYTF

D: NA
V: TRBV20-1
size: NA
J: TRBJ2-2
DNA: TGCAGTGCTAGTTGGCTAGTACGCACCGGGGAGCTGTTTTTT
CDR3: CSASWLVRTGELFF

D: NA
V: TRBV2
size: many
J: TRBJ1-5
DNA: TGTGCCAGCTTACCGGGGCGCGACAATCAGCCCCAGCATTTT
CDR3: CASLPGRDNQPQHF

D: TRBD1
V: TRBV4-1
size: NA
J: TRBJ1-4
DNA: TGCGCCGGCAGCCAAGATCCGACAGGGACTAATGAAAAACTGTTTTTT
CDR3: CAGSQDPTGTNEKLFF

D: TRBD1
V: TRBV24-1
size: NA
J: TRBJ1-2
DNA: TGTGCCACCAGTGAACCCGGGACAGGGGTTAACTATGGCTACACCTTC
CDR3: CATSEPGTGVNYGYTF

D: TRBD1
V: TRBV12-3/TRBV12-4
size: NA
J: TRBJ1-3
DNA: TGTGCCAGCACCACGACAGGGACTGGAAACACCATATATTTT
CDR3: CASTTTGTGNTIYF

D: TRBD1
V: TRBV10-3
size: many
J: TRBJ1-2
DNA: TGTGCCGCTCTGTTACAGGGGGAAGGCAACTATGGCTACACCTTC
CDR3: CAALLQGEGNYGYTF

D: NA
V: TRBV7-9
size: many
J: TRBJ2-5
DNA: TGTGCCAGCAGCCCGGGTATCGGGGAAGCCCAAGAGACCCAGTACTTC
CDR3: CASSPGIGEAQETQYF

D: NA
V: TRBV27
size: NA
J: TRBJ2-7
DNA: TGTGCCGGCAGTTTCGGGGGCTACGAGCAGTACTTC
CDR3: CAGSFGGYEQYF

D: NA
V: TRBV5-1
size: NA
J: TRBJ1-2
DNA: TGCGCCAGCAGCCCTTTCCCCGGGACAATGGATGGCTACACCTTC
CDR3: CASSPFPGTMDGYTF

D: NA
V: TRBV20-1
size: few
J: TRBJ2-2
DNA: TGCAGTGCTCTTGGCTTTGGGCGGGTAGCGAACACCGGGGAGCTGTTTTTT
CDR3: CSALGFGRVANTGELFF

D: NA
V: TRBV5-7
size: few
J: TRBJ2-3
DNA: TGTGCCAGCAGCCCCAACCAGACCCGGACTCCCCGCTCAGATACGCAGTATTTT
CDR3: CASSPNQTRTPRSDTQYF

D: TRBD1
V: TRBV6-1
size: NA
J: TRBJ1-5
DNA: TGTGCCAGCAGTGGACCGGGGACAGGGGTTAGCAATCAGCCCCAGCATTTT
CDR3: CASSGPGTGVSNQPQHF

D: TRBD1
V: TRBV7-9
size: NA
J: TRBJ1-1
DNA: TGTGCCAGCAGCCCCACGGACAGGGGGCTTGAAGCTTTCTTT
CDR3: CASSPTDRGLEAFF

D: NA
V: TRBV6-1
size: NA
J: TRBJ2-4
DNA: TGTGCCAGCAGCCCTCAACGGTGGGACATTCAGTACTTC
CDR3: CASSPQRWDIQYF

D: NA
V: TRBV2
size: few
J: TRBJ2-3
DNA: TGTGCCAGCAGTGAAGTCGGGGCAGATACGCAGTATTTT
CDR3: CASSEVGADTQYF

D: NA
V: TRBV11-2
size: many
J: TRBJ1-2
DNA: TGTGCCAGCAGCTTAGCAGCTTACTATGGCTACACCTTC
CDR3: CASSLAAYYGYTF

D: NA
V: TRBV12-3/TRBV12-4
size: many
J: TRBJ1-5
DNA: TGTGCCAGCAGACCAGACAGCTTCAATCAGCCCCAGCATTTT
CDR3: CASRPDSFNQPQHF

D: TRBD1
V: TRBV5-4
size: NA
J: TRBJ2-2
DNA: TGTGCCAGCAGCTTTGGACAGGGAAGATGGGACGGGGAGCTGTTTTTT
CDR3: CASSFGQGRWDGELFF

D: TRBD1
V: TRBV3-1
size: many
J: TRBJ2-3
DNA: TGTGCCAGCAGCCCGACAGGGCCAACAGATACGCAGTATTTT
CDR3: CASSPTGPTDTQYF

D: TRBD1
V: TRBV3-1
size: many
J: TRBJ1-1
DNA: TGTGCCAGCAGCGCTCCGGGACAGGGGGTTAGTGAAGCTTTCTTT
CDR3: CASSAPGQGVSEAFF

D: NA
V: TRBV20-1
size: NA
J: TRBJ2-1
DNA: TGCAGTGCTAGTTTGGGCGATGAGCAGTTCTTC
CDR3: CSASLGDEQFF

D: NA
V: TRBV20-1
size: many
J: TRBJ1-6
DNA: TGCAGTGCTAGAGGAGGAAACGGGAATTCACCCCTCCACTTT
CDR3: CSARGGNGNSPLHF

D: NA
V: TRBV5-5
size: many
J: TRBJ1-5
DNA: TGTGCCAGCAGCCGCCGCCGGGACGGCAGGAATCAGCCCCAGCATTTT
CDR3: CASSRRRDGRNQPQHF

D: NA
V: TRBV7-3
size: many
J: TRBJ1-6
DNA: TGTGCCAGCAGCTTAAAGGGGAATAATTCACCCCTCCACTTT
CDR3: CASSLKGNNSPLHF

D: NA
V: TRBV5-1
size: many
J: TRBJ1-2
DNA: TGCGCCAGCAGCTTGGCCTCGGGGGACTATGGCTACACCTTC
CDR3: CASSLASGDYGYTF

D: TRBD1
V: TRBV19
size: few
J: TRBJ2-7
DNA: TGTGCCAGTAGTGCCCGGGACAGATCCTCCTACGAGCAGTACTTC
CDR3: CASSARDRSSYEQYF

D: NA
V: TRBV6-5
size: NA
J: TRBJ2-7
DNA: TGTGCCAGCAGTTACGGCCAGACGGGGAGATGGCAGTACTTC
CDR3: CASSYGQTGRWQYF

D: NA
V: TRBV6-1
size: many
J: TRBJ1-5
DNA: TGTGCCAGCAGTGATTTATCTAGTATAACTCAGCCCCAGCATTTT
CDR3: CASSDLSSITQPQHF

D: TRBD1
V: TRBV25-1
size: NA
J: TRBJ2-2
DNA: TGTGCCAGCAGAGATGACAGGGAGACCGGGGAGCTGTTTTTT
CDR3: CASRDDRETGELFF

D: TRBD2
V: TRBV28
size: many
J: TRBJ2-4
DNA: TGTGCCAGCAGAGGGAGGGAAGCCAAAAACATTCAGTACTTC
CDR3: CASRGREAKNIQYF

D: NA
V: TRBV20-1
size: few
J: TRBJ1-2
DNA: TGCAGTGCTAGAACCCCAGGACCGAACTATGGCTACACCTTC
CDR3: CSARTPGPNYGYTF

D: NA
V: TRBV5-1
size: many
J: TRBJ2-4
DNA: TGCGCCAGCAGCCCCCGGACCTTGGACGGCATTCAGTACTTC
CDR3: CASSPRTLDGIQYF

D: TRBD1
V: TRBV19
size: NA
J: TRBJ2-7
DNA: TGTGCCAGTAGTCCAGCCGACAGGGCCTACGAGCAGTACTTC
CDR3: CASSPADRAYEQYF

D: NA
V: TRBV19
size: NA
J: TRBJ1-3
DNA: TGTGCCAGTAGCCAGACCTCCTCTGGAAACACCATATATTTT
CDR3: CASSQTSSGNTIYF

D: NA
V: TRBV28
size: many
J: TRBJ1-5
DNA: TGTGCCAGCAGTCAGGGCCTCGACAATCAGCCCCAGCATTTT
CDR3: CASSQGLDNQPQHF

D: NA
V: TRBV4-1
size: NA
J: TRBJ1-6
DNA: TGCGCCAGCAGCCAGAGGGCGATGAATAATTCACCCCTCCACTTT
CDR3: CASSQRAMNNSPLHF

D: NA
V: TRBV2
size: many
J: TRBJ1-1
DNA: TGTGCCAGCAGTGAATATCCCGGGGCCACTGAAGCTTTCTTT
CDR3: CASSEYPGATEAFF

D: NA
V: TRBV19
size: once
J: TRBJ2-5
DNA: TGTGCCAGTAGTATGGTTGGAGGACGGGAGACCCAGTACTTC
CDR3: CASSMVGGRETQYF

D: NA
V: TRBV7-2
size: many
J: TRBJ1-5
DNA: TGTGCCAGCAGCACCTCGTACGGCAATCAGCCCCAGCATTTT
CDR3: CASSTSYGNQPQHF

D: NA
V: TRBV3-1
size: many
J: TRBJ1-5
DNA: TGTGCCAGCAGCCAACGTGATCAGCCCCAGCATTTT
CDR3: CASSQRDQPQHF

D: NA
V: TRBV5-8
size: many
J: TRBJ1-1
DNA: TGTGCCAGCAGCTTGGTAATGAGGAACACTGAAGCTTTCTTT
CDR3: CASSLVMRNTEAFF

D: NA
V: TRBV9
size: many
J: TRBJ2-5
DNA: TGTGCCAGCAGCGTAGCGGGGGCCCTCCAGGAGACCCAGTACTTC
CDR3: CASSVAGALQETQYF